One T cell receptor (beta chain) is described in this entry. This clonotype was seen repeatedly, ten times or more. No cognate antigen has been identified for it. Nothing much larger sits one base from this clone, and base qualities are not available. The sample belongs to a study of T-cell memory formation after mild COVID-19 (dated by TCRdb to about 2021). Study-level background: TCR sequence clusters from the two donors were found to be largely donor specific. In a couple of donors, T-cell clones that expanded and contracted after mild COVID-19 were tracked by sequencing TCRalpha and TCRbeta repertoires over time. Two young, previously healthy adult volunteers, one female and one male, were included in the cohort.

Ficoll-Paque density gradient centrifugation was the method used to isolate PBMCs. From its cysteine to its phenylalanine, the CDR3 spans 13 amino acids. The sequence is cut down to CDR3 DNA, 39 bases in frame from base 1. According to the germline V gene, CDR1 reads SGHRS and CDR2 reads YFSETQ. Trimming costs V 0 bases and J 1 base, and their ends lie 5 bases apart. This sample was sequenced with an Illumina NovaSeq 6000. TCRalpha and TCRbeta cDNA libraries were built by 5'RACE with constant-segment primers, adding sample barcodes and unique molecular identifiers. RNA was extracted from every sample with Trizol reagent. Libraries were amplified in two PCR steps, with a second sample barcode and Illumina TruSeq adapters added in the second step. Libraries were sequenced on an Illumina NovaSeq with 2 x 150 bp paired-end reads. The original pipeline was this. Reads were demultiplexed and collapsed into UMI-guided consensus sequences with migec v1.2.7. Using mixcr v2.1.11, UMI consensuses were aligned to TRA and TRB V and J templates and then assembled into clonotypes. Expanded or contracted clonotypes were those called significant by both edgeR and NoisET, with noise models trained on biological replicates. edgeR calls used a false discovery rate-adjusted p below 0.01 and a log2 fold-change threshold of 1. As an exploratory analysis of dynamics, max-normalized trajectories of the 1000 most abundant clonotypes were examined by PCA with hierarchical clustering. Each responding clone was given a CD4 or CD8 phenotype based on the CD4+ and CD8+ repertoires, which had been sequenced separately. The public reads were reprocessed in TCRdb via fastp at Q25 and MiXCR, keeping in-frame beta chains. Records with the same CDR3 protein are collapsed into one entry carrying the most frequent genes and DNA. These V and J calls originate from TCRdb's pipeline instead of the authors' own analysis. The sample table lists a few hundred thousand distinct CDR3 sequences, around 19% of them with a count of one. Together, the top ten hold under 25% of the sample.

Findings and caveats that apply to the study as a whole: The second-wave clones that peaked on day 37 were not confirmed to be SARS-CoV-2 specific. Some responding clones were found in pre-infection memory, which suggests that pre-existing cross-reactive memory T cells took part in the SARS-CoV-2 response. Contracting CD4+ clones were located mainly in the CM and EM memory subsets, whereas CD8+ clones were found to be enriched in EMRA. Balanced CD4/CD8 phenotypes were observed for clones contracting from day 15 to 85, whereas a bias towards CD4+ was observed for a second wave of clones expanding from day 15 to 37. The study covered only a couple of mild cases, and larger cohorts including severe cases with pre-infection samples were considered necessary.

The rearranged chain carries TRBV5-1 and TRBJ2-7; there is no confident call for the D gene. The clonotype comes from a man between 18 and 35 years old who had mild COVID-19 (a few samples of this study predate the infection). The sample titles of this study are shuffled in the database, so cell type and time point are left out; the donor was told from shared clones. Sequencing was done on a sample of PBMCs or a T cell subset sorted from them (not recorded which). The bases are TGCGCCAGCAGCTTGGATGTTTCCTACGAGCAGTACTTC. This translates into CASSLDVSYEQYF.